The 6 T cell receptor beta chains below come from one sample, sequenced in a study of T cells in Graves' hyperthyroidism and ophthalmopathy. TCR beta CDR3 sequences were amplified from RNA transcripts. Primed by the HTBI set, a first-round RT-PCR was run on the TCR CDR3. TCRdb itself ran the multiplex PCR reads through MiXCR, one entry per CDR3 protein. The sample includes approximately 500,000 distinct CDR3 sequences, around 46% of them seen just once. Sequenced material: peripheral blood or thyroid tissue (not recorded which). The receptors here all came from a woman between 18 and 29 years old with Graves' hyperthyroidism.

The sample holds many counts of this clonotype. The rearrangement links TRBV5-5 to TRBJ1-1; D possibly corresponds to TRBD1 (6 bases). V was trimmed by 4 bases and J by 2 bases, leaving 21 bases between them. Germline-derived CDR1 and CDR2 are SGHKS and YYEKEE (reference sequence). This CDR3 spans 17 amino acids. CDR3 DNA: TGTGCCAGCAGCAAAGGGGGTCTGCTCGACGGTAACACTGAAGCTTTCTTT. It codes for CASSKGGLLDGNTEAFF.

This clonotype was counted a few times. This could be a read error, since a much larger clone is one nucleotide away. The V and J genes are TRBV7-3 and TRBJ2-7, with no clear D. Per germline, CDR1 SGHTA and CDR2 FQGTGA. The CDR3 totals 14 residues. Trimming took 5 bases from V and 3 from J, leaving 14 bases between them. CDR3 DNA sequence: TGTGCCAGCAGCCGCGTTCTGAATTACTACGAGCAGTACTTC. It is translated as CASSRVLNYYEQYF.

This clonotype has ten or more counts. The chain combines TRBV20-1 with TRBJ1-4; D is perhaps TRBD1 (6 bases). Germline assignment: CDR1 DFQATT and CDR2 SNEGSKA (reference sequence). Trimming shortened V by 5 bases and J by 4 bases, and 11 bases separated the two germline ends. The CDR3 is 13 amino acids. CDR3: CSAHRVNNEKLFF. The CDR3 bases are TGCAGTGCTCACAGGGTCAATAATGAAAAACTGTTTTTT.

At least ten counts were recorded for this clonotype. This sequence joins TRBV5-6 and TRBJ2-7; D is undetermined. CDR3 length equals 13 residues. The V end lost 0 bases, the J end lost 3 bases, and 7 bases lay between the germline ends. Germline V gives CDR1 SGHDT, CDR2 YYEEEE. Here the CDR3 reads CASSLVGNYEQYF. The CDR3, as DNA: TGTGCCAGCAGCTTGGTCGGCAACTACGAGCAGTACTTC.

This chain links TRBV20-1 with TRBJ1-5; D is uncertain. The germline V gene encodes CDR1 DFQATT and CDR2 SNEGSKA (reference sequence). V was pared by 0 bases and J by 0 bases, with 9 bases between. The CDR3 is made up of 15 amino acids. In nucleotides, the CDR3 is TGCAGTGCTAGAGAGGACGAATATAGCAATCAGCCCCAGCATTTT. It specifies CSAREDEYSNQPQHF.

The gene calls are TRBV19 and TRBJ2-7; 12 bases fit TRBD1. Per the germline V gene, CDR1 is LNHDA and CDR2 is SQIVND (reference sequence). Germline trimming cut 3 bases from V and 6 bases from J; bases unmatched to any gene: 6. This CDR3 contains 15 residues. CDR3: CASSIAGTGGGEQYF. In DNA form, the CDR3 reads TGTGCCAGTAGTATTGCCGGGACAGGGGGCGGCGAGCAGTACTTC.